A single TCR beta chain is shown here with its context. Its antigen is still unknown. Sorted subsets were amplified in replicate PCRs using around 220 ng DNA, about 30,000 T cell genomes. Only in-frame clones appear in the TCRdb table, and some are missing; sequencing was by immunoSEQ multiplex PCR. The sample lists more than 2 million clones, roughly 94% occurring once. The sample is drawn from a study of shared clonotypes between healthy human individuals. This CDR3 region has 12 residues. V was pared by 4 bases and J by 6 bases, with 1 base of the junction left unmatched. CDR1 and CDR2 (germline): MNHNY, SVGAGI (reference sequence). Study findings and constraints: Generation probability values for non-shared clonotypes were lower than those for clonotypes shared by all four donors. Among the subsets, naive ones generally showed larger estimated richness than memory ones.

This TCR was sampled from a man younger than 35 in good health. This chain connects TRBV6-6 to TRBJ2-3; TRBD1 aligns across 7 bases. Sequenced input: naive CD4+ T cells sorted from blood. Regarding subset: CD45RA+ positively selected. CDR3 amino acids: CASSFRGDTQYF. The CDR3 coding sequence is TGTGCCAGCAGTTTCAGGGGGGATACGCAGTATTTT.